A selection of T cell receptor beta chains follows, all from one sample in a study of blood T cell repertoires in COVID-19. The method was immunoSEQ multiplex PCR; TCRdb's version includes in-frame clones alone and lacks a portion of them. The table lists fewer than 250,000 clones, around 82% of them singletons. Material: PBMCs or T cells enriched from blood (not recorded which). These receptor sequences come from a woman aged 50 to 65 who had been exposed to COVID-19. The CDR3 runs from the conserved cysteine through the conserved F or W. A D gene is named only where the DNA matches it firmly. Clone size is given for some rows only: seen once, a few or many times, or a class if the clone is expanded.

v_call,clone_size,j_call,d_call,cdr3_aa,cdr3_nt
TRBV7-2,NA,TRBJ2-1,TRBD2,CASSPLGSGGWNEQFF,TGTGCCAGCAGCCCCCTCGGGAGCGGGGGGTGGAATGAGCAGTTCTTC
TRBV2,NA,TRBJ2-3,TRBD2,CASSDLAGAGNTQYF,TGTGCCAGCAGTGACCTAGCGGGGGCGGGGAATACGCAGTATTTT
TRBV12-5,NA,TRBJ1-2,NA,CASGTQGPIYGYTF,TGTGCTAGTGGCACACAGGGCCCCATCTATGGCTACACCTTC
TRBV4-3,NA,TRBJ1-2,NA,CASSQSRAGSGYTF,TGCGCCAGCAGCCAGTCAAGGGCGGGCAGTGGCTACACCTTC
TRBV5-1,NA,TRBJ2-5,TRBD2,CASFKAGGFQETQYF,TGCGCCAGCTTCAAGGCGGGGGGCTTTCAAGAGACCCAGTACTTC
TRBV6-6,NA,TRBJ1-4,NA,CASSYSRGEKLFF,TGTGCCAGCAGTTACTCGAGAGGAGAAAAACTGTTTTTT
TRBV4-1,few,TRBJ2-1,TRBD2,CASSRGGLTGSYNEQFF,TGCGCCAGCAGCCGCGGGGGGCTTACTGGCTCCTACAATGAGCAGTTCTTC
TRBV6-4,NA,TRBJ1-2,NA,CASSDSNGVGYTF,TGTGCCAGCAGTGACTCGAACGGGGTAGGCTACACCTTC
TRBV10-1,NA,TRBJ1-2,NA,CASNRGTGYTF,TGCGCCAGCAATAGAGGAACTGGCTACACCTTC
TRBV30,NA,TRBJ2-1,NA,CAWRRWDTNNEQFF,TGTGCCTGGAGAAGGTGGGACACGAACAATGAGCAGTTCTTC
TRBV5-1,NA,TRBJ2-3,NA,CASSTRAGTDTQYF,TGCGCCAGCAGCACCCGAGCGGGCACAGATACGCAGTATTTT
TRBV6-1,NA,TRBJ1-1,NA,CASSENPAGEAFF,TGTGCCAGCAGTGAAAACCCGGCAGGTGAAGCTTTCTTT
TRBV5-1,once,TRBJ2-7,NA,CASRGTLSSYEQYF,TGCGCCAGTAGGGGCACCTTAAGCTCCTACGAGCAGTACTTC
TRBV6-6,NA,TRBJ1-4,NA,CASSYSRQYNEKLFF,TGTGCCAGCAGTTACTCGCGACAGTATAATGAAAAACTGTTTTTT
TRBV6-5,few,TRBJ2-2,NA,CASSYSNRASGELFF,TGTGCCAGCAGTTACTCGAACAGGGCCTCCGGGGAGCTGTTTTTT
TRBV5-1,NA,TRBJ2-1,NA,CASTPAALGNNEQFF,TGCGCCAGCACCCCCGCGGCCCTTGGAAACAATGAGCAGTTCTTC
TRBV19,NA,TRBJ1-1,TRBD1,CASGTGGNTEAFF,TGTGCCAGCGGGACAGGGGGGAACACTGAAGCTTTCTTT
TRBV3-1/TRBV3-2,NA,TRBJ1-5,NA,CASSQGQYNQPQHF,TGTGCCAGCAGCCAAGGACAGTACAATCAGCCCCAGCATTTT
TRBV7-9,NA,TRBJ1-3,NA,CASSLESDSSGNTIYF,TGTGCCAGCAGCTTAGAGTCCGACAGCTCTGGAAACACCATATATTTT
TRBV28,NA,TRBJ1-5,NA,CASTRERAASNQPQHF,TGTGCCAGCACCCGGGAAAGGGCAGCTAGCAATCAGCCCCAGCATTTT
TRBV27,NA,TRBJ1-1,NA,CASSLLRAGAEAFF,TGTGCCAGCAGCCTGTTAAGAGCGGGCGCTGAAGCTTTCTTT
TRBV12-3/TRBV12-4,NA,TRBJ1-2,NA,CASSPGHNGYTF,TGTGCCAGCAGTCCTGGACATAATGGCTACACCTTC
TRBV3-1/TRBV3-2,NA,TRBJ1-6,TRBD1,CASSFRGQNSPLHF,TGTGCCAGCAGCTTCAGGGGGCAGAATTCACCCCTCCACTTT
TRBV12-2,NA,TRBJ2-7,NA,CASRYTGNSYEQYF,TGTGCAAGTCGCTACACCGGGAACTCCTACGAGCAGTACTTC
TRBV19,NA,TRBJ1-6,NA,CASSISGTNSPLHF,TGTGCCAGTAGTATATCCGGGACAAATTCACCCCTCCACTTT
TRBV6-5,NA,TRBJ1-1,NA,CASSLKTATEAFF,TGTGCCAGCAGCTTAAAGACAGCGACTGAAGCTTTCTTT
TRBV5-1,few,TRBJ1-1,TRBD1,CASSSGQATEAFF,TGCGCCAGCAGCTCGGGACAGGCCACTGAAGCTTTCTTT
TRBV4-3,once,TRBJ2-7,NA,CASSQDRGGASYEQYF,TGCGCCAGCAGCCAAGATAGGGGGGGGGCCTCCTACGAGCAGTACTTC
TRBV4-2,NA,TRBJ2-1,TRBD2,CASSQGLPGGVPFVNEQFF,TGTGCCAGCAGCCAAGGTCTGCCCGGGGGGGTCCCCTTCGTTAATGAGCAGTTCTTC
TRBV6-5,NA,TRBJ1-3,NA,CASRVTSSGNTIYF,TGTGCCAGCAGGGTTACATCCTCTGGAAACACCATATATTTT
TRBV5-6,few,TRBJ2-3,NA,CASSSTADTQYF,TGTGCCAGCAGCTCGACAGCAGATACGCAGTATTTT
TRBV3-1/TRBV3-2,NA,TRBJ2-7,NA,CASSPYRSALSYEQYF,TGTGCCAGCAGCCCCTACAGGTCCGCCCTCTCCTACGAGCAGTACTTC
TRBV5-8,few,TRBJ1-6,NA,CASSLGGAQRPLHF,TGTGCCAGCAGCCTGGGAGGTGCCCAGAGACCCCTCCACTTT
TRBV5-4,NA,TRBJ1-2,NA,CASSLGGGYGYTF,TGTGCCAGCAGCTTGGGAGGGGGCTATGGCTACACCTTC
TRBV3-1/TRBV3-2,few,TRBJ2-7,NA,CASSRSIAEYEQYF,TGTGCCAGCAGCCGGTCTATAGCGGAGTACGAGCAGTACTTC
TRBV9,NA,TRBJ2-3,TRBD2,CASSVVGGEGTQYF,TGTGCCAGCAGCGTCGTGGGGGGGGAAGGTACGCAGTATTTT
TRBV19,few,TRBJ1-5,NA,CASSIAGYGNQPQHF,TGTGCCAGTAGTATAGCCGGGTATGGCAATCAGCCCCAGCATTTT
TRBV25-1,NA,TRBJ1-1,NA,CASSEVRRGFTEAFF,TGTGCCAGCAGTGAAGTCCGGCGAGGGTTCACTGAAGCTTTCTTT
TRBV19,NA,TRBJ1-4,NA,CASSTLQIPNEKLFF,TGTGCCAGTAGTACGCTACAGATTCCTAATGAAAAACTGTTTTTT
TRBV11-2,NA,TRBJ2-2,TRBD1,CASSLDRAAGELFF,TGTGCCAGCAGCCTGGACAGGGCGGCCGGGGAGCTGTTTTTT
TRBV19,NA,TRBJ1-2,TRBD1,CASTPRTGSLYGYTF,TGTGCCAGTACCCCTAGGACAGGGTCACTTTATGGCTACACCTTC
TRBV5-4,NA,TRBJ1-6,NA,CASSLGGGYNSPLHF,TGTGCCAGCAGCTTGGGGGGGGGTTATAATTCACCCCTCCACTTT
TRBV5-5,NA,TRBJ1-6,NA,CASSLDGVEGSPLHF,TGTGCCAGCAGCTTGGACGGGGTCGAAGGTTCACCCCTCCACTTT
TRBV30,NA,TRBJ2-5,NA,CAWKSRETQYF,TGTGCCTGGAAATCGAGGGAGACCCAGTACTTC
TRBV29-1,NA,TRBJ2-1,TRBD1,CSVEKGANEQFF,TGCAGCGTTGAGAAGGGGGCCAATGAGCAGTTCTTC
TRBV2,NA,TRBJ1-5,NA,CASSGGEIQPQHF,TGTGCCAGCAGTGGCGGAGAAATTCAGCCCCAGCATTTT
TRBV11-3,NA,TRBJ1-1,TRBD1,CASRYRGLGEVGTEAFF,TGTGCCAGCAGGTACAGGGGGCTAGGTGAGGTTGGCACTGAAGCTTTCTTT
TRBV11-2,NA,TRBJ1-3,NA,CASSSPRGAGNTIYF,TGTGCCAGCAGCTCCCCTCGGGGAGCTGGAAACACCATATATTTT
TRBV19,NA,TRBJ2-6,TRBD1,CASNDRGGTGANVLTF,TGTGCCAGTAATGACAGGGGCGGCACTGGGGCCAACGTCCTGACTTTC
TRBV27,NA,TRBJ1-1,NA,CASSLTASNTEAFF,TGTGCCAGCAGTTTAACAGCTTCGAACACTGAAGCTTTCTTT
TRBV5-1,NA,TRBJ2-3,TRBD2,CASTRGGISDTQYF,TGCGCCAGCACACGCGGGGGAATTAGCGATACGCAGTATTTT
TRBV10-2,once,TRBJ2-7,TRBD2,CASTLEVAGAYEQYF,TGCGCCAGCACCCTCGAGGTAGCGGGGGCCTACGAGCAGTACTTC
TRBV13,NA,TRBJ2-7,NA,CASSSPLVPYEQYF,TGTGCCAGCAGTTCTCCTTTAGTCCCCTACGAGCAGTACTTC
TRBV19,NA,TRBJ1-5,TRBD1,CASKTGSSNQPQHF,TGTGCCAGTAAGACAGGGTCCAGCAATCAGCCCCAGCATTTT
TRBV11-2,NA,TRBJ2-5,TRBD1,CASSPATGAFQETQYF,TGTGCCAGCAGCCCCGCCACAGGGGCCTTCCAAGAGACCCAGTACTTC
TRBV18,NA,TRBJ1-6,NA,CASSPFAGEGSPLHF,TGTGCCAGCTCCCCCTTCGCAGGGGAGGGATCACCCCTCCACTTT
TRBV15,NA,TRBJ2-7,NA,CATSNSRGGLEQYF,TGTGCCACCAGCAATTCTAGGGGGGGGCTCGAGCAGTACTTC